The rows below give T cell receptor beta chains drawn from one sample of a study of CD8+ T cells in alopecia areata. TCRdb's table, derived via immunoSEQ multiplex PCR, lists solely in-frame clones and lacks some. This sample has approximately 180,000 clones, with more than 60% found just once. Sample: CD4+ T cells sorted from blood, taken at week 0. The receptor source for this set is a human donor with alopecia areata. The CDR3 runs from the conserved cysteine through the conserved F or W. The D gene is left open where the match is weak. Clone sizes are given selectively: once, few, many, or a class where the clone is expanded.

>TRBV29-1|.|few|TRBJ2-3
TGCAGCGGTGAAAAGGGTCAAGATACGCAGTATTTT
CSGEKGQDTQYF
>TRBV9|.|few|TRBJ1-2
TGTGCCAGCAGCCCTGGCCGGGCCTCCTATGGCTACACCTTC
CASSPGRASYGYTF
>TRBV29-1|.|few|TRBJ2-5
TGCAGCGTTGAAGTTGGGGGCTCTGAGACCCAGTACTTC
CSVEVGGSETQYF
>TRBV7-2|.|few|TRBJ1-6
TGTGCCAGCAGCTTTGACTCTGGGGGTGGCTCACCCCTCCACTTT
CASSFDSGGGSPLHF
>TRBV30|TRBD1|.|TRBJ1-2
TGTGCCTGGACCAATCCAGGGGGCTATGGCTACACCTTC
CAWTNPGGYGYTF
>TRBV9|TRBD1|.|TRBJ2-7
TGTGCCAGCAGCTTAGGCCCGGGACAGGGCTACGAGCAGTACTTC
CASSLGPGQGYEQYF
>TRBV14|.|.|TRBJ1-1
TGTGCCAGCAGGGATCAGGGTGAAGCTTTCTTT
CASRDQGEAFF
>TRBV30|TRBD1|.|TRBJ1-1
TGTGCCTGGAGGGGACAGGGGGCGTCGAACACTGAAGCTTTCTTT
CAWRGQGASNTEAFF
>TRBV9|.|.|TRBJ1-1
TGTGCCAGCAGCGTAGTGGTGAACACTGAAGCTTTCTTT
CASSVVVNTEAFF
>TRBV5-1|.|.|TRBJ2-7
TGCGCCAGCAGCTTTTCGTCCGAGCAGTACTTC
CASSFSSEQYF
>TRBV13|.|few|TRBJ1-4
TGTGCCAGCAGCCCCGGAAAGGAAAAACTGTTTTTT
CASSPGKEKLFF
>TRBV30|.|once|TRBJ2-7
TGTGCCTGGCGCCGGGGGCCGATTTACGAGCAGTACTTC
CAWRRGPIYEQYF
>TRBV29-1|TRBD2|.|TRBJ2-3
TGCAGCGTCCCACTAGCGGGGACATCAGATACGCAGTATTTT
CSVPLAGTSDTQYF
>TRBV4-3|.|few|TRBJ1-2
TGCGCCAGCAGCCAAGGCAGGGGCTACACCTTC
CASSQGRGYTF
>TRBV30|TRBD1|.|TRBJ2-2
TGTGCCTGGGCCCCGGGACAGGGGAACACCGGGGAGCTGTTTTTT
CAWAPGQGNTGELFF
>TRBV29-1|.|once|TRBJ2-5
TGCAGCGCCCCCATAGGGGAGACCCAGTACTTC
CSAPIGETQYF
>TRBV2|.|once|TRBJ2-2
TGTGCCACCTCATCTTGGGACGCCGGGGAGCTGTTTTTT
CATSSWDAGELFF
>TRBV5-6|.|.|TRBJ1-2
TGTGCCAGCAGCAACAGGGACTATGGCTACACCTTC
CASSNRDYGYTF
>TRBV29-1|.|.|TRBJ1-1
TGCAGCGTTGACACGGGGATAGAAATCTTT
CSVDTGIEIF
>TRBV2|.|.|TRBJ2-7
TGTGCCAGCAGGGGCATAGGCTCCTACGAGCAGTACTTC
CASRGIGSYEQYF
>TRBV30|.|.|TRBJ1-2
TGTGCCTGGAGCAGGGACAATAGTAACGGCACCTTC
CAWSRDNSNGTF
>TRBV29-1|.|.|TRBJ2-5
TGCAGCGTTGGCCAGGGCTCCAAGACCCAGTACTTC
CSVGQGSKTQYF
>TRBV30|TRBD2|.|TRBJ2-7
TGTGCCTGGACTAGCGGGACCTACGAGCAGTACTTC
CAWTSGTYEQYF
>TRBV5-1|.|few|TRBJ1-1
TGCGCCAGCAGCTTGGAGCGGGGGGCGGCTGAAGCTTTCTTT
CASSLERGAAEAFF
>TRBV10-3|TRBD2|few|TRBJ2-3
TGTGCCATCAGTCCACAGAGGTTGAGCGGGGGGGCCTCAGATACGCAGTATTTT
CAISPQRLSGGASDTQYF
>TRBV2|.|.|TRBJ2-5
TGTGCCAGCAGTGAGGAGACCCAGTACTTC
CASSEETQYF
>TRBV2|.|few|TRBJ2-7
TGTGCCAGCAGCGAGACTAGGCCCTACGAGCAGTACTTC
CASSETRPYEQYF
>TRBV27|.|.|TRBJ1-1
TGTGCCAGCAGTTTATTTCAGAACACTGAAGCTTTCTTT
CASSLFQNTEAFF
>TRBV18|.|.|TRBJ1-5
TGTGCCAGCTCACCACAGGGCAATCAGCCCCAGCATTTT
CASSPQGNQPQHF
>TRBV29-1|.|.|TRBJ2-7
TGCAGCGTCTCCAACCGGGACCTAGATAACTACGAGCAGTACTTC
CSVSNRDLDNYEQYF
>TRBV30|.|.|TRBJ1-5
TGTGCCTGGAGTCTAACGACGGCAGATCAGCCCCAGCATTTT
CAWSLTTADQPQHF
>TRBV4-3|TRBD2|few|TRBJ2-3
TGCGCCAGCAGCCAAGATCCAAGCGGGGGCCGCACAGATACGCAGTATTTT
CASSQDPSGGRTDTQYF
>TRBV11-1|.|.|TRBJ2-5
TGTGCCAGCAGCTTCAACAGGGAAGGGACCCAGTACTTC
CASSFNREGTQYF
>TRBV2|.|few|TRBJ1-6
TGTGCCAGCAGTCCCAACACGTATAATTCACCCCTCCACTTT
CASSPNTYNSPLHF
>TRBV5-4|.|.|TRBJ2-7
TGTGCCAGCAGCTCTCCGTTCGGGTACGAGCAGTACTTC
CASSSPFGYEQYF
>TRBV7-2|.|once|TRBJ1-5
TGTGCCAGCAGCTTGCGACTGGGGGATCAGCCCCAGCATTTT
CASSLRLGDQPQHF
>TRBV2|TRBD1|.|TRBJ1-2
TGTGCCAGCAGTGACGACAGGGGGCAGGGCTATGGCTACACCTTC
CASSDDRGQGYGYTF
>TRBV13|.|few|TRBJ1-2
TGTGCCAGCAGCTCGAGGGGAGGCTACACCTTC
CASSSRGGYTF
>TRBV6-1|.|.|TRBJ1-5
TGTGCCGGCCGCGGCCCTGGGGGCAATCAGCCCCAGCATTTT
CAGRGPGGNQPQHF
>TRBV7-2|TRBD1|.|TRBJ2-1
TGTGCCAGCAGCCCGGGACAGGGCTCCTACAATGAGCAGTTCTTC
CASSPGQGSYNEQFF